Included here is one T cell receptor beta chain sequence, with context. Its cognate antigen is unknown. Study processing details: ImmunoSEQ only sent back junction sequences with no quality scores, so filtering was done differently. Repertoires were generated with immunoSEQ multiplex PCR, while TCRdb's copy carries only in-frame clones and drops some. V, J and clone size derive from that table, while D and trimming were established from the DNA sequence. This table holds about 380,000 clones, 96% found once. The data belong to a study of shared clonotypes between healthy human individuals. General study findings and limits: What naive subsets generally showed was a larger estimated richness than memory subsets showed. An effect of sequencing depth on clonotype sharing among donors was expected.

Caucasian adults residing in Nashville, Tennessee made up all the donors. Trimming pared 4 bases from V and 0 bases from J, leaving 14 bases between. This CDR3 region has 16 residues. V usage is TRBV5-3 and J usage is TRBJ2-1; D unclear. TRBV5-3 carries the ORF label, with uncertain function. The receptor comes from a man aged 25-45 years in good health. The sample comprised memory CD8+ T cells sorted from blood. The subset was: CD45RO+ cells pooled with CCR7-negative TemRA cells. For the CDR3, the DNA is TGTGCCAGAAGCCAAGTACCTTCCTGCTCCTACAATGAGCAGTTCTTC. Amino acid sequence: CARSQVPSCSYNEQFF.